Listed below are T cell receptor beta chains from one sample, sequenced in a study of neoadjuvant anti-PD-1 for oral cavity cancer. The protocol was immunoSEQ multiplex PCR, while the TCRdb copy is restricted to in-frame clones and leaves out a portion. The data show 55,000 to 80,000 clones, about 83% seen once. The source material was PBMCs, sampled before nivolumab (anti-PD-1) treatment. These receptors were obtained from a person between 40 and 85 years old with oral cavity squamous cell carcinoma. The conserved cysteine and the conserved F or W are not part of the CDR3 here.

CDR3 length	V gene	J gene	CDR3 protein
11	TRBV7-8	TRBJ1-2	ASTGPSNYGYT
15	TRBV5-1	TRBJ1-5	ASSLNPGQVFHQPQH
13	TRBV5-1	TRBJ2-7	ASSSTGQGGYEQY
11	TRBV12-2	TRBJ2-7	ASRSGGTYEQY
13	TRBV2	TRBJ1-6	ASSVSGPLYSPLH
11	TRBV30	TRBJ1-1	AWSVGVNTEAF
12	TRBV5-1	TRBJ1-2	ASSLEYRGYGYT
14	TRBV12-5	TRBJ2-2	ASGSSGESRVGELF
15	TRBV7-6	TRBJ2-3	ASSLVLLRDSTDTQY
12	TRBV15	TRBJ2-2	ATRDQLNTGELF
14	TRBV5-1	TRBJ2-7	ASSETSGRVPYEQY
9	TRBV6-5	TRBJ1-2	ASRRDYGYT
11	TRBV2	TRBJ1-1	ASRWEENTEAF
19	TRBV21-1	TRBJ1-4	ASSKGDDCGGLRETNEKLF
8	TRBV7-3	TRBJ2-7	ASSFYEQY
13	TRBV7-7	TRBJ2-2	ASSLGTPYTGELF
13	TRBV27	TRBJ1-5	ASSFIQGRNQPQH